The rows below give T cell receptor beta chains drawn from one sample of a study of CD8 T cells in ankylosing spondylitis. Each CDR3 protein gets one entry after TCRdb re-called the 5' RACE reads with MiXCR. The table lists tens of thousands of distinct CDR3 sequences, under 30% of them singletons, with 45% to 65% in the top ten. Sample: blood, either unsorted or a sorted T cell fraction (not recorded which). The receptor source for this set is a male donor with ankylosing spondylitis or in good health (not recorded which). Both conserved end residues are part of each CDR3. The D gene is left open where the match is weak. Size tells how often a clone was seen (once, few, many) or the class of an expanded clone, and some rows leave it out.

d_call j_call clone_size v_call cdr3_nt cdr3_aa
TRBD1 TRBJ1-1 few TRBV5-1 TGCGCCAGCAGCTTGGTCCAGGGGGCTGAGGGTGAAGCTTTCTTT CASSLVQGAEGEAFF
- TRBJ2-5 few TRBV9 TGTGCCAGCAGCGTAGGGCCCCGGGCTACCCAGTACTTC CASSVGPRATQYF
- TRBJ2-2 - TRBV29-1 TGCAGCGTAGGAAACACCGGGGAGCTGTTTTTT CSVGNTGELFF
- TRBJ1-5 - TRBV7-8 TGTGCCAGCAGCTTGTTTAGCAATCAGCCCCAGCATTTT CASSLFSNQPQHF
TRBD2 TRBJ2-1 few TRBV5-1 TGCGCCAGCGCGACTAGCGGGGCCCACAATGAGCAGTTCTTC CASATSGAHNEQFF
- TRBJ1-1 - TRBV20-1 TGCAGTGCTAGAGCTACCAATCAAAAAGACACTGAAGCTTTCTTT CSARATNQKDTEAFF
- TRBJ2-1 many TRBV5-1 TGCGCCAGCAGCTTGGGGCCGGACAATGAGCAGTTCTTC CASSLGPDNEQFF
TRBD1 TRBJ1-5 - TRBV20-1 TGCAGTGCTCTTACAGGGGGCCGGCAGCCCCAGCATTTT CSALTGGRQPQHF
- TRBJ2-5 - TRBV5-6 TGTGCCAGCAGCTTGTGGGGGTTCCAAGAGACCCAGTACTTC CASSLWGFQETQYF
- TRBJ1-5 - TRBV20-1 TGCAGTGCTAGAGCCCAATGGGCTGGCAATCAGCCCCAGCATTTT CSARAQWAGNQPQHF
- TRBJ2-3 - TRBV6-5 TGTGCCAGCATTTACAACTGGGCCACAGATACGCAGTATTTT CASIYNWATDTQYF
- TRBJ2-3 many TRBV29-1 TGCAGCGTTGAAGCGGGGTCCACGCAGTATTTT CSVEAGSTQYF
- TRBJ2-1 - TRBV20-1 TGCAGTGCTAGAGTGGCCTTCAATGAGCAGTTCTTC CSARVAFNEQFF
TRBD1 TRBJ2-3 - TRBV20-1 TGCAGTGCTGGACGACAGGGGGACACAGATACGCAGTATTTT CSAGRQGDTDTQYF
TRBD1 TRBJ2-1 few TRBV20-1 TGCAGTGCTAGATTCCAGGGGGCAGGCGAGCAGTTCTTC CSARFQGAGEQFF
- TRBJ2-2 - TRBV5-1 TGCGCCAGCCGACGGGGGGCCGAGGCCGGGGAGCTGTTTTTT CASRRGAEAGELFF
TRBD1 TRBJ1-5 few TRBV5-8 TGTGCCAGCAGCCGGGACAGTGGCAATCAGCCCCAGCATTTT CASSRDSGNQPQHF
TRBD2 TRBJ2-1 - TRBV5-1 TGCGCCAGCAGCATAACTAGCGGGAGGGCTAATGAGCAGTTCTTC CASSITSGRANEQFF
- TRBJ1-5 - TRBV5-1 TGCGCCAGCAGCCAGGGCCTAGATAATCAGCCCCAGCATTTT CASSQGLDNQPQHF
- TRBJ2-2 many TRBV12-3/TRBV12-4 TGTGCCAGCAGTGTCGCGTTTCTGGACACCGGGGAGCTGTTTTTT CASSVAFLDTGELFF
TRBD2 TRBJ2-1 - TRBV19 TGTGCCAGTAGTATCACTAGCGGGAGCAATGAGCAGTTCTTC CASSITSGSNEQFF
- TRBJ2-1 few TRBV5-1 TGCGCCAGCAGCTTGGCCGGAAGCCTCTCCTACAATGAGCAGTTCTTC CASSLAGSLSYNEQFF
- TRBJ1-4 - TRBV3-1 TGTGCCAGCAGCCAGGGGACTAATGAAAAACTGTTTTTT CASSQGTNEKLFF
- TRBJ2-2 - TRBV7-9 TGTGCCAGCGAGTACATCTTACTTGCGAACACCGGGGAGCTGTTTTTT CASEYILLANTGELFF
TRBD2 TRBJ2-7 - TRBV7-2 TGTGCCAGCGGACTCCAGAGCGGGAGATCAGGAGAGCAGTACTTC CASGLQSGRSGEQYF
- TRBJ1-1 - TRBV20-1 TGCAGTGCTCTTAGGGACCTTGGCAGGACTGAAGCTTTCTTT CSALRDLGRTEAFF